This T cell receptor (beta chain) was captured in a study of cytomegalovirus exposure and HLA in healthy donors. Study results and caveats: Accurate HLA-A and HLA-B prediction from TCR beta sequences was reported for most subjects. Rarity marked most TCR sequences, yet some public TCRs occurred in many donors. DRB1 had the most TCR associations and HLA-C the fewest, a later analysis found, with rates varying by HLA locus.

The germline V gene has CDR1 MDHEN and CDR2 SYDVKM. Trimming stripped 7 bases from V and 7 bases from J, with 13 bases between. The CDR3 is made up of 12 amino acids. The primer mix had 60 Vbeta and 13 Jbeta primers. Sequencing was performed with immunoSEQ multiplex PCR; in TCRdb, only in-frame clones are kept and a portion is missing. The data hold approximately 180,000 clones, with 10% to 15% observed a single time. The sample holds a few counts of this clone. Its antigen remains unidentified. This TCR was sampled from a man over 45 in good health and CMV-seropositive. The chain recombines TRBV28 with TRBJ1-1; D is unresolved. Sequencing input: PBMCs. The CDR3 nucleotides read TGTGCCAGCATCGGGCCAGGAGGTGAAGCTTTCTTT. This translates into CASIGPGGEAFF.